These 27 T cell receptor beta chains originate from one sample sequenced in a study of blood T cells in healthy people across ages. Alongside a J-beta primer mix, a sample-barcoded 5' primer served in a second PCR lasting roughly 7 to 12 cycles. Each CDR3 protein gets one entry after TCRdb re-called the 5' RACE reads with MiXCR. The table has 700,000 or so distinct CDR3 sequences, roughly two fifths seen once; the top ten hold around 30%. The sample was blood. These receptor sequences come from a man older than 75 in good health.

The sample holds many counts of this clonotype. This chain links TRBV7-2 with TRBJ2-7; D is ambiguous. The V gene lost 3 bases and the J gene lost 0 bases, with 6 bases spanning the gap. Germline CDR1 and CDR2: SGHTA and FQGNSA. This CDR3 spans 13 amino acids. The CDR3 spells CASSFTASYEQYF. The DNA of the CDR3 is TGTGCCAGCAGCTTTACAGCCTCCTACGAGCAGTACTTC.

V and J are TRBV6-1 and TRBJ1-2, with 7 nucleotides matching TRBD1. V dropped 3 bases and J dropped 3; count of bases not matched to a gene: 7. The CDR3 length is 15 residues. Germline CDR1 and CDR2: MNHNS and SASEGT. CDR3 loop: CASSDSRGFDYGYTF. DNA for the CDR3: TGTGCCAGCAGTGATTCCAGGGGGTTCGACTATGGCTACACCTTC.

The V call is TRBV12-5, the J call TRBJ2-5; either TRBD1 or TRBD2 may supply D (5 bases each). This CDR3 has 12 amino acids. Germline values: CDR1 LGHNT, CDR2 FRNRAP. V was clipped by 3 bases and J by 11 bases, with 13 bases between them. CDR3 amino acids: CASGFGRDGQYF. In DNA form, the CDR3 reads TGTGCTAGTGGTTTTGGTAGGGACGGGCAGTACTTC. Supplemented by reference TRBV12-5 and TRBJ2-5, the full variable domain reads DARVTQTPRHKVTEMGQEVTMRCQPILGHNTVFWYRQTMMQGLELLAYFRNRAPLDDSGMPKDRFSAEMPDATLATLKIQPSEPRDSAVYFCASGFGRDGQYFGPGTRLLVL.

This clonotype was observed many times. The rearrangement uses TRBV7-2 and TRBJ2-1; D is possibly TRBD1 (6 bases). This CDR3 is built from 17 residues. The germline V and J ends were trimmed by 0 bases and 2 bases, with 14 bases remaining between them. Germline-derived CDR1 and CDR2 are SGHTA and FQGNSA. CDR3 sequence reads: CASSLADSLDPYNEQFF. The CDR3 nucleotides read TGTGCCAGCAGCTTAGCGGACAGTTTGGACCCCTACAATGAGCAGTTCTTC.

The chain joins TRBV15 to TRBJ2-7, with a possible D match to TRBD1 (7 bases). Between the trimmed V and J ends, which lost 0 bases and 3 bases, there was a span of 33 bases. In germline, CDR1 is LNHNV, CDR2 YYDKDF (reference sequence). CDR3 length equals 22 residues. CDR3 nucleotides: TGTGCCACCAGCAGAGATGTTTCTGTCAACGGGAGACGGGCGGGACAGAGCTACGAGCAGTACTTC. It encodes CATSRDVSVNGRRAGQSYEQYF.

This clonotype has a count of ten or more. This sequence joins TRBV4-3 and TRBJ1-4; D is undetermined. CDR1 is LGHNA, CDR2 YSLEER, per germline. V lost 1 base, J lost 8 bases, and 5 bases lay in between. This CDR3 has 12 amino acids. CDR3 protein: CASSQVEEKLFF. The CDR3 bases are TGCGCCAGCAGCCAAGTCGAGGAAAAACTGTTTTTT.

The rearrangement uses TRBV5-1 and TRBJ1-1; a weak D match, TRBD1 (5 bases). CDR1 and CDR2 from the germline V gene are SGHRS and YFSETQ. CDR3 length equals 15 residues. V dropped 1 base and J dropped 0 bases, with 10 bases sitting between them. The DNA of the CDR3 is TGCGCCAGCAGCTTGAAAAGGGGAATGAACACTGAAGCTTTCTTT. Its translation is CASSLKRGMNTEAFF.

With regard to this clonotype: This clone may be a read error of a much larger clone one base away. The chain employs TRBV10-3 and TRBJ2-7; 9 positions match TRBD1. The CDR3 length is 13 residues. The germline gives CDR1 ENHRY, CDR2 SYGVKD. J was trimmed by 6 bases and V by 8 bases; bases with no gene match: 8. The CDR3: CAIGDRVGGEQYF. DNA of the CDR3: TGTGCCATCGGGGACAGGGTTGGAGGCGAGCAGTACTTC.

The chain joins TRBV6-2 or TRBV6-3 to TRBJ2-7, with a possible D match to TRBD2 (5 bases). The germline V gene encodes CDR1 MNHEY and CDR2 SVGEGT. V lost 5 bases, J lost 3 bases, and 14 bases lay in between. The CDR3 loop spans 14 amino acids. The CDR3 DNA reads as TGTGCCAGCAGTCCGTTAGCGCCACACTACGAGCAGTACTTC. It encodes CASSPLAPHYEQYF.

This clonotype has a handful of counts. V usage is TRBV20-1 and J usage is TRBJ1-2; D gene uncertain. Germline CDR1 DFQATT, CDR2 SNEGSKA (reference sequence). This CDR3 comprises 13 residues. Trimming pared 3 bases from V and 4 bases from J, leaving 12 bases between. The CDR3 nucleotides are TGCAGTGCTAGTATTTGGGCACCCTATGGCTACACCTTC. This sequence encodes CSASIWAPYGYTF.

CDR3 region: CASSPRTAMNTEAFF. CDR3 DNA: TGTGCCAGCTCACCTAGGACGGCAATGAACACTGAAGCTTTCTTT. The chain combines TRBV18 with TRBJ1-1; D is unresolved. The V and J ends lost 3 bases and 0 bases respectively, with 11 bases between them. CDR3 size: 15 residues. Germline CDR1 and CDR2: KGHSH and LQKENI.

Only a few counts were recorded for this clonotype. The CDR3 DNA reads as TGTGCCAGCAGCGTTTCTGAGGGCCAGAGAGGAACCCGGCTCGACGAGCAGTACTTC. Translated, it gives CASSVSEGQRGTRLDEQYF. The genes are TRBV7-2 and TRBJ2-5; possible D gene TRBD2, 5 bases. The J call may be mistaken, given a closer DNA end match to TRBJ2-7. CDR1 is SGHTA, CDR2 FQGNSA, per germline. The CDR3 sequence is 19 residues long.

The J gene is TRBJ2-1, the V gene TRBV14; TRBD2 aligns across 14 bases. After removal of 4 bases from V and 7 bases from J, the junction contained 15 bases not matched to a gene. The germline CDR1 and CDR2 sequences are SGHDN and FVKESK. This CDR3 spans 19 amino acids. The DNA of the CDR3 is TGTGCCAGCAGCCCCGGACTAGCGGGAGGAAGGCTGATTTTAAATGAGCAGTTCTTC. Encoded protein: CASSPGLAGGRLILNEQFF.

For this clonotype: Just one base apart from a much larger clone, this may be a read error. V is TRBV29-1 and J is TRBJ2-3, with D unresolved. The CDR3 covers 10 residues. The germline V and J ends were trimmed by 3 bases and 14 bases, with 12 bases remaining between them. Germline assignment: CDR1 SQVTM and CDR2 ANQGSEA. Here the CDR3 DNA reads TGCAGCGTTGATACTCAAACGGGGTATTTT. It yields the protein CSVDTQTGYF.

This clonotype was detected only a few times. This chain links TRBV2 with TRBJ2-5, with 12 bases that match TRBD2. V was clipped by 6 bases and J by 3 bases; unmatched bases: 8. Per the germline V gene, CDR1 is SNHLY and CDR2 is FYNNEI. This CDR3 is 16 amino acids long. The CDR3 here is CASSSLAGGFKETQYF. The CDR3 nucleotides are TGTGCCAGCAGCTCACTAGCGGGGGGTTTCAAAGAGACCCAGTACTTC. The full variable domain, completed using reference TRBV2 and TRBJ2-5, is EPEVTQTPSHQVTQMGQEVILRCVPISNHLYFYWYRQILGQKVEFLVSFYNNEISEKSEIFDDQFSVERPDGSNFTLKIRSTKLEDSAMYFCASSSLAGGFKETQYFGPGTRLLVL.

This clonotype has a count of ten or more. The V gene is TRBV7-6, the J gene TRBJ2-7; TRBD1 agrees at 8 bases. Per germline, CDR1 SGHVS and CDR2 FNYEAQ. This CDR3 contains 15 residues. Trimming at V came to 5 bases and at J to 0 bases, leaving 6 bases not matched to a gene. CDR3 coding DNA: TGTGCCAGCAGCCCGAGACAGGGGTCCTCCTACGAGCAGTACTTC. It codes for CASSPRQGSSYEQYF.

V is TRBV19 and J is TRBJ2-5; D may be TRBD1 (5 bases). The DNA end favors TRBJ2-1, so the J call may be wrong. The CDR3 has 15 residues. The germline CDR1 and CDR2 sequences are LNHDA and SQIVND (reference sequence). CDR3 DNA sequence: TGTGCCAGTAGTATGAACAGACAGAACCAAGAGACCCAGTTCTTC. Protein product: CASSMNRQNQETQFF.

This clonotype showed up many times. V gene TRBV5-1 combines with J gene TRBJ2-1, with 10 bases aligning to TRBD1. V gave up 2 bases and J gave up 9 bases; unmatched junction bases: 5. Looked up from germline, CDR1 is SGHRS and CDR2 is YFSETQ. The CDR3 sequence is 14 residues long. As DNA, the CDR3 is TGCGCCAGCAGCTTCAAGGGACAGGGGTTTGAGCAGTTCTTC. This codes for CASSFKGQGFEQFF.

The CDR3 nucleotides read TGCAGTGCTTACGACAGGGGTTTGGGCCGGGAAAAACTGTTTTTT. Translation: CSAYDRGLGREKLFF. The gene calls are TRBV20-1 and TRBJ1-4, with 8 bases fitting TRBD1. This CDR3 is 15 amino acids long. Germline loops: CDR1 DFQATT, CDR2 SNEGSKA (reference sequence). J was trimmed by 8 bases and V by 5 bases; bases with no gene match: 13.

The V and J genes are TRBV15 and TRBJ2-5; no reliable D call. Germline V gene data show CDR1 as LNHNV and CDR2 as YYDKDF (reference sequence). Trimming left V 0 bases short and J 1 base short, with 9 bases between. The CDR3 extends over 15 amino acids. This CDR3 is CATSRDQGPQETQYF. As DNA, the CDR3 is TGTGCCACCAGCAGAGATCAAGGACCCCAAGAGACCCAGTACTTC.

V gene TRBV11-1 combines with J gene TRBJ2-1; D gene unclear. The germline V gene has CDR1 SGHAT and CDR2 FQDESV (reference sequence). There are 12 residues in the CDR3. The germline V and J ends were trimmed by 6 bases and 7 bases, with 10 bases remaining between them. CDR3 sequence: CASRARENEQFF. CDR3 in DNA: TGTGCCAGCAGAGCCCGAGAGAATGAGCAGTTCTTC.

The chain combines TRBV7-2 with TRBJ1-5; D not resolved. The CDR3 runs 14 residues. CDR1 is SGHTA and CDR2 is FQGNSA in the germline V gene. V lost 2 bases, J lost 0 bases, and 5 bases lay in between. Here the CDR3 reads CASSLSISNQPQHF. Here the CDR3 DNA reads TGTGCCAGCAGCTTATCCATTAGCAATCAGCCCCAGCATTTT.

The chain uses TRBV29-1 and TRBJ2-5; D remains ambiguous. Trimming stripped 4 bases from V and 3 bases from J, with 6 bases between. CDR3 size: 11 residues. The germline V gene has CDR1 SQVTM and CDR2 ANQGSEA. Written as DNA, the CDR3 is TGCAGCGTTGGGAAGAAAGAGACCCAGTACTTC. This sequence encodes CSVGKKETQYF.

J is TRBJ2-1 and V is TRBV5-1; the match to TRBD2 covers 10 bases. The J segment lost 6 bases and the V segment lost 6 bases, leaving 9 bases of the junction unmatched. Looked up from germline, CDR1 is SGHRS and CDR2 is YFSETQ. The length of the CDR3 is 15 residues. In DNA, the CDR3 is TGCGCCAGCACCAGAACCAGCGGGGGGGGCAATGAGCAGTTCTTC. Encoded protein: CASTRTSGGGNEQFF.

V gene TRBV7-2 combines with J gene TRBJ2-7, with D possibly TRBD2 on 6 matching bases. TRBJ2-5 explains the end of the DNA better; the J call may be wrong. The CDR3 contains 13 residues. CDR1 is SGHTA and CDR2 is FQGNSA in the germline V gene. Here the CDR3 DNA reads TGTGCCAGCAGTCGAGGACGGGGGGAGACCCAGTACTTC. Residues: CASSRGRGETQYF.

On this clonotype itself: This may come from a read error, since a much larger clone is one base off. This rearrangement joins TRBV6-2 or TRBV6-3 to TRBJ2-1, with 7 nucleotides matching TRBD1. The CDR3 runs 13 residues. Germline loops: CDR1 MNHEY, CDR2 SVGEGT. V shed 7 bases and J 13 bases; nucleotides not matched to a gene: 13. The CDR3 coding sequence is TGTGCCAGCACCTCCCAGGGGGAAGAGACCCAGTTCTTC. It codes for CASTSQGEETQFF.

This chain uses TRBV7-2 with TRBJ1-5; D not certain. In germline, CDR1 is SGHTA, CDR2 FQGNSA. This CDR3 region has 15 residues. V was cut by 1 base and J by 0 bases, with 7 bases left in between. CDR3 protein: CASSLEQLSNQPQHF. In DNA, the CDR3 is TGTGCCAGCAGCTTAGAACAGCTTAGCAATCAGCCCCAGCATTTT.